The source of this T cell receptor beta chain is a study of blood T cell repertoires in COVID-19. Turning to the study itself: The samples span acute and convalescent COVID-19 from the United States, Italy and Spain. The analysed material was cDNA or gDNA that came from T cells, B-cell-depleted T cells, or PBMCs.

Original methodology: Estimated nucleated cell counts came from reference gene primer amplification. Assay: immunoSEQ multiplex PCR; the TCRdb copy retains only in-frame clones and omits some. V, J and clone size derive from that table, while D and trimming were established from the DNA sequence. The table shows 80,000 to 100,000 clones, with 74% occurring only once. The length of the CDR3 is 16 residues. The V gene's germline CDR1 is SGHVS and CDR2 FQNEAQ. V was cut by 4 bases and J by 5 bases, with 19 bases left in between. Seattle's enrolled individuals joined amid active infection and were then monitored longitudinally.

The V and J genes are TRBV7-8 and TRBJ2-3; D is possibly TRBD2 (6 bases). Input material: peripheral blood. The origin of this receptor is a man aged 65 to 85 with COVID-19, enrolled during active disease. The CDR3 nucleotides are TGTGCCAGCAGCTCGCGGGGAGGCAACCCCGTAGATACGCAGTATTTT. Encoded protein: CASSSRGGNPVDTQYF.